This entry lists 2 T cell receptor beta chains sequenced from one sample in a study of cytotoxic CD8 clonotypes in ibrutinib-treated CLL. Clones were read by immunoSEQ multiplex PCR, and TCRdb kept only the in-frame ones, dropping some. The top ten clones hold about 4.5% of a sample with under 200,000 clones, more than 80% of them seen once. The sample here was PBMCs, taken after 24 months of ibrutinib treatment. The receptor source for this set is a human donor with chronic lymphocytic leukemia.

V is TRBV27 and J is TRBJ1-1; 9 positions match TRBD1. The CDR3 covers 14 residues. Trimming at V came to 5 bases and at J to 5 bases, leaving 6 bases not matched to a gene. CDR1 is MNHEY, CDR2 SMNVEV, per germline (reference sequence). The CDR3 nucleotides are TGTGCCAGCAGTCCCCACAGGGGGCAGACTGAAGCTTTCTTT. Protein product: CASSPHRGQTEAFF.

The gene calls are TRBV6-1 and TRBJ2-1, with 7 bases that match TRBD2. CDR1 MNHNS and CDR2 SASEGT come from the germline V gene. The CDR3 consists of 17 residues. The V and J ends lost 0 bases and 0 bases, in that order; junction bases with no gene match: 5. CDR3 nucleotides: TGTGCCAGCAGTGAAGCGTCTAGCGGAGGCTCCTACAATGAGCAGTTCTTC. Amino acids: CASSEASSGGSYNEQFF.